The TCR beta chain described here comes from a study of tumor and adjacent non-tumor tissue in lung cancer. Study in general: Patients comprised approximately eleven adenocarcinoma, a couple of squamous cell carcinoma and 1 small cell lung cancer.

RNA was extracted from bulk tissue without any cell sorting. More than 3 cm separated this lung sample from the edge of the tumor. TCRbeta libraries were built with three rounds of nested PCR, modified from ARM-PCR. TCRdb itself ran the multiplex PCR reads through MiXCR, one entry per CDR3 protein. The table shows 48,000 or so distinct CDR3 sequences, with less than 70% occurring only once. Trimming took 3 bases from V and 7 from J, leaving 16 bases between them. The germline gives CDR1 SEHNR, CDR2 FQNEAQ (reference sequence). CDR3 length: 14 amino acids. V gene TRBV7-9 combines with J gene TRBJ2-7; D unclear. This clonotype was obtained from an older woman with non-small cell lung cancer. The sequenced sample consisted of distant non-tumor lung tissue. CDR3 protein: CASSFGVRAQEQYF. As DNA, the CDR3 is TGTGCCAGCAGCTTTGGGGTCCGGGCCCAGGAGCAGTACTTC.